This is a list of T cell receptor beta chains from one sample in a study of control samples from healthy donors and cancer patients. TCRdb keeps only in-frame clones here, not all; method: immunoSEQ multiplex PCR. The sample has about 170,000 clones, around 91% seen once; the top ten hold around 1.5%. Sequenced: blood. The receptor source for this set is a woman in her thirties in good health. The CDR3 runs from the conserved cysteine through the conserved F or W. The D gene is left open where the match is weak. Rows may omit the clone size; those that give it use once, few, many or a size class.

V	size	D	J	CDR3	DNA
TRBV6-5	.	.	TRBJ2-2	CACRWERYTGELFF	TGTGCCTGCAGATGGGAGCGGTACACCGGGGAGCTGTTTTTT
TRBV3-1/TRBV3-2	once	.	TRBJ1-2	CASSQVGNGYTF	TGTGCCAGCAGCCAAGTAGGGAATGGCTACACCTTC
TRBV18	.	TRBD1	TRBJ2-7	CASSPGTGGNEQYF	TGTGCCAGCTCCCCCGGGACAGGGGGGAACGAGCAGTACTTC
TRBV12-3/TRBV12-4	.	TRBD2	TRBJ2-3	CASSLRREATQYF	TGTGCCAGCAGTTTAAGGCGGGAGGCTACGCAGTATTTT
TRBV6-2/TRBV6-3	.	.	TRBJ2-1	CASSPDSHNEQFF	TGTGCCAGCAGTCCGGACAGTCACAATGAGCAGTTCTTC
TRBV12-3/TRBV12-4	.	.	TRBJ2-7	CASSLRGYEQYF	TGTGCCAGCAGTTTACGGGGTTACGAGCAGTACTTC
TRBV19	.	.	TRBJ2-2	CASSTGGVRTGELFF	TGTGCCAGTAGTACGGGGGGCGTGAGGACCGGGGAGCTGTTTTTT
TRBV28	.	TRBD1	TRBJ1-6	CAIWDRGNSPLHF	TGTGCCATCTGGGACAGGGGAAATTCACCCCTCCACTTT
TRBV6-2/TRBV6-3	.	.	TRBJ1-4	CASSYFQGLGEKLFF	TGTGCCAGCAGTTACTTCCAGGGTCTCGGTGAAAAACTGTTTTTT
TRBV6-5	.	.	TRBJ1-5	CASSPGGGQPQHF	TGTGCCAGCTCTCCGGGTGGGGGTCAGCCCCAGCATTTT
TRBV7-6	.	TRBD2	TRBJ2-1	CASSLRTGTSVSPSYNEQFF	TGTGCCAGCAGCTTACGGACCGGGACTAGCGTTTCTCCTTCCTACAATGAGCAGTTCTTC
TRBV14	.	.	TRBJ1-1	CASSQALGQNTEAFF	TGTGCCAGCAGCCAAGCTTTAGGACAGAACACTGAAGCTTTCTTT
TRBV5-4	.	.	TRBJ2-5	CASSLGQQETQYF	TGTGCCAGCAGCTTGGGTCAGCAAGAGACCCAGTACTTC
TRBV29-1	.	.	TRBJ1-5	CSVAGLNQPQHF	TGCAGCGTTGCGGGGCTCAATCAGCCCCAGCATTTT
TRBV18	.	.	TRBJ1-1	CASSPPGNLEAFF	TGTGCCAGCTCACCACCGGGCAACCTTGAAGCTTTCTTT
TRBV5-6	.	TRBD1	TRBJ1-2	CASSLNRGRSGYTF	TGTGCCAGCAGTCTAAACAGGGGAAGGTCTGGCTACACCTTC
TRBV19	.	TRBD1	TRBJ1-3	CASSISGTGGYSGNTIYF	TGTGCCAGTAGTATCTCCGGGACAGGGGGTTACTCTGGAAACACCATATATTTT
TRBV29-1	.	.	TRBJ1-1	CSVEGLGRGYTEAFF	TGCAGCGTTGAAGGGTTGGGGCGGGGATACACTGAAGCTTTCTTT
TRBV7-6	.	TRBD1	TRBJ1-6	CASSLDRVGNSPLHF	TGTGCCAGCAGCTTGGACAGGGTTGGAAATTCACCCCTCCACTTT
TRBV4-1	.	.	TRBJ1-2	CASSQAHYGYTF	TGCGCCAGCAGCCAAGCCCACTATGGCTACACCTTC
TRBV6-5	.	TRBD1	TRBJ1-1	CASSYLQGVNTEAFF	TGTGCCAGCAGTTACCTACAGGGGGTGAACACTGAAGCTTTCTTT
TRBV7-9	.	TRBD1	TRBJ1-4	CASSTGQGSWYEKLFF	TGTGCCAGCAGCACGGGACAGGGGAGTTGGTATGAAAAACTGTTTTTT
TRBV12-5	.	TRBD1	TRBJ2-4	CASGLATGVGIQYF	TGTGCTAGTGGTTTGGCCACAGGGGTGGGCATTCAGTACTTC
TRBV7-2	.	.	TRBJ2-7	CASSLMGVSYEQYF	TGTGCCAGCAGCTTAATGGGGGTATCCTACGAGCAGTACTTC
TRBV20-1	.	.	TRBJ2-5	CSAPEVETQYF	TGCAGTGCTCCGGAGGTAGAGACCCAGTACTTC
TRBV2	.	.	TRBJ2-4	CASSEGWKNIQYF	TGTGCCAGCAGTGAAGGGTGGAAAAACATTCAGTACTTC
TRBV25-1	.	TRBD2	TRBJ2-1	CASSEGGSSYNEQFF	TGTGCCAGCAGTGAAGGCGGGAGCTCCTACAATGAGCAGTTCTTC
TRBV11-2	.	TRBD2	TRBJ2-5	CASSRSGGGETQYF	TGTGCCAGCAGTCGTAGCGGGGGGGGAGAGACCCAGTACTTC
TRBV10-3	.	TRBD1	TRBJ2-7	CAISDRTGFEQYF	TGTGCCATCAGTGACCGGACAGGGTTCGAGCAGTACTTC
TRBV5-4	.	.	TRBJ2-1	CASSVDGNEQFF	TGTGCCAGCAGCGTGGACGGAAATGAGCAGTTCTTC
TRBV6-4	.	.	TRBJ2-3	CASSDGGGIGTDTQYF	TGTGCCAGCAGTGACGGAGGGGGGATAGGTACAGATACGCAGTATTTT
TRBV13	.	.	TRBJ1-3	CASSLEAHYSGNTIYF	TGTGCCAGCAGCTTAGAGGCACACTACTCTGGAAACACCATATATTTT
TRBV29-1	.	.	TRBJ2-5	CSVARTQETQYF	TGCAGCGTTGCAAGGACCCAAGAGACCCAGTACTTC
TRBV28	.	.	TRBJ2-3	CASRLADTQYF	TGTGCCAGCAGGTTAGCGGATACGCAGTATTTT
TRBV2	.	TRBD2	TRBJ2-1	CASRGLATGNEQFF	TGTGCCAGCAGAGGACTAGCGACGGGCAATGAGCAGTTCTTC
TRBV18	.	.	TRBJ1-2	CASSPQGANYGYTF	TGTGCCAGCTCACCACAGGGGGCTAACTATGGCTACACCTTC
TRBV21-1	.	.	TRBJ2-3	CASSKRREDRTDTQYF	TGTGCCAGCAGCAAACGACGGGAGGACCGCACAGATACGCAGTATTTT
TRBV6-5	.	.	TRBJ1-1	CASSYSLQVHTEAFF	TGTGCCAGCAGTTACTCGTTACAGGTTCACACTGAAGCTTTCTTT
TRBV6-6	once	.	TRBJ2-7	CASSPGLTYEQYF	TGTGCCAGCAGCCCGGGTCTCACGTACGAGCAGTACTTC
TRBV11-3	.	.	TRBJ2-5	CASSLRARGGETQYF	TGTGCCAGCAGCTTACGGGCCAGGGGTGGCGAGACCCAGTACTTC
TRBV5-6	.	.	TRBJ2-3	CASSLERLAWNF	TGTGCCAGCAGCTTGGAACGTTTGGCCTGGAATTTT
TRBV5-5	.	.	TRBJ2-2	CASSLTGFTGELFF	TGTGCCAGCAGCTTGACAGGGTTCACCGGGGAGCTGTTTTTT
TRBV1	.	.	TRBJ2-5	CTSSQAGPQETQYF	TGCACCAGCAGCCAAGCGGGACCACAAGAGACCCAGTACTTC
TRBV6-5	.	.	TRBJ1-1	CASSYRGEAFF	TGTGCCAGCAGTTACAGGGGGGAAGCTTTCTTT
TRBV29-1	.	.	TRBJ2-7	CSVGDSLEQYF	TGCAGCGTTGGTGACAGTCTCGAGCAGTACTTC
TRBV27	.	TRBD1	TRBJ1-4	CASSWGQGREKLFF	TGTGCCAGCAGTTGGGGACAGGGTCGGGAAAAACTGTTTTTT
TRBV27	.	TRBD2	TRBJ2-1	CASSKRGAYNEQFF	TGTGCCAGCAGTAAGCGGGGGGCCTACAATGAGCAGTTCTTC
TRBV6-4	.	TRBD2	TRBJ2-1	CASSEGLAGGNEQFF	TGTGCCAGCAGTGAGGGACTAGCGGGAGGCAATGAGCAGTTCTTC
TRBV9	.	TRBD2	TRBJ2-5	CASSVGLAGGFQETQYF	TGTGCCAGCAGCGTAGGACTAGCGGGGGGATTCCAAGAGACCCAGTACTTC
TRBV3-1/TRBV3-2	.	.	TRBJ1-5	CASSHRVQPQHF	TGTGCCAGCAGCCACAGGGTTCAGCCCCAGCATTTT
TRBV6-5	.	.	TRBJ1-2	CASSYEQEYGYTF	TGTGCCAGCAGTTACGAACAGGAGTATGGCTACACCTTC
TRBV18	.	TRBD1	TRBJ2-1	CASSPTGVYNEQFF	TGTGCCAGCTCACCTACAGGGGTTTACAATGAGCAGTTCTTC
TRBV6-5	.	.	TRBJ1-1	CASSYSQGSTEAFF	TGTGCCAGCAGTTACTCGCAGGGCAGCACTGAAGCTTTCTTT
TRBV4-1	.	.	TRBJ2-5	CASSRGLQETQYF	TGCGCCAGCAGCCGGGGACTGCAAGAGACCCAGTACTTC